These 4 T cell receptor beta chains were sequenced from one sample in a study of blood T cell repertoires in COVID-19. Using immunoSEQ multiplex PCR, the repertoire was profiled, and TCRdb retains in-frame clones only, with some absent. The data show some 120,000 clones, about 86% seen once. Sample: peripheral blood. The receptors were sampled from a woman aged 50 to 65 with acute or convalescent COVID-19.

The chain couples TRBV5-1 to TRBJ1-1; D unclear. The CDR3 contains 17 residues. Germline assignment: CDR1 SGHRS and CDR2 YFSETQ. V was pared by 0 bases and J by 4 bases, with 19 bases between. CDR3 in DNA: TGCGCCAGCAGCTTGGTAGGATTGGGTGAGGTAGGCACTGAAGCTTTCTTT. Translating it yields CASSLVGLGEVGTEAFF. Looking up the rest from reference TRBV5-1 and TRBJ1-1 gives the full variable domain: KAGVTQTPRYLIKTRGQQVTLSCSPISGHRSVSWYQQTPGQGLQFLFEYFSETQRNKGNFPGRFSGRQFSNSRSEMNVSTLELGDSALYLCASSLVGLGEVGTEAFFGQGTRLTVV.

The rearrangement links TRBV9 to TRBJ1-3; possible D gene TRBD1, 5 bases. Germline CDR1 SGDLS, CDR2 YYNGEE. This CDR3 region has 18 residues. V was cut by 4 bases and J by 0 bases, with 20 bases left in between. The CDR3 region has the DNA TGTGCCAGCAGCCCCTCGCTCGCGGACATCGACTCTGGAAACACCATATATTTT. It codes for CASSPSLADIDSGNTIYF. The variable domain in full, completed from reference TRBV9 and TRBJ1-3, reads DSGVTQTPKHLITATGQRVTLRCSPRSGDLSVYWYQQSLDQGLQFLIQYYNGEERAKGNILERFSAQQFPDLHSELNLSSLELGDSALYFCASSPSLADIDSGNTIYFGEGSWLTVV.

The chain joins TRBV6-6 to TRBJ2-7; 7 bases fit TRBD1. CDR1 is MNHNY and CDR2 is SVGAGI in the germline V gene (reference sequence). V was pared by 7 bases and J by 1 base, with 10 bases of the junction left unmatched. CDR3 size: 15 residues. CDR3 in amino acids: CASNADRVFSYEQYF. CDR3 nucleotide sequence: TGTGCCAGCAACGCCGACAGGGTTTTTTCCTACGAGCAGTACTTC.

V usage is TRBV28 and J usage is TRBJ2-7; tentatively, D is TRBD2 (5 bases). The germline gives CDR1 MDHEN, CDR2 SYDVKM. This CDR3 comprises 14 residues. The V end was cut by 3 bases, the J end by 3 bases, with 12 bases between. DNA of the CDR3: TGTGCCAGCAGTTTTGTAGCGACCGTCTACGAGCAGTACTTC. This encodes CASSFVATVYEQYF.